The 28 T cell receptor beta chains below were found in one sample sequenced in a study of T cells in Graves' hyperthyroidism and ophthalmopathy. TCR beta CDR3 regions were amplified from RNA transcripts. The study used the HTBI primer set for a first-round RT-PCR of the TCR CDR3. TCRdb recomputed calls from the multiplex PCR reads with MiXCR, one row per CDR3 protein. The data show 250,000 or so distinct CDR3 sequences, with around 17% seen just once and approximately 30% held by the top ten. The sequencing input was blood. The receptor set was obtained from a woman aged 18-29 years with Graves' ophthalmopathy.

This clonotype was detected many times. This chain joins TRBV6-1 and TRBJ2-3, with no clear D. The CDR3 extends over 16 amino acids. In germline, CDR1 is MNHNS, CDR2 SASEGT. V shed 6 bases and J shed 0 bases, with 16 bases lying between them. Written as DNA, the CDR3 is TGTGCCAGCAGCCCAGTCCCTGGCAGAAGCACAGATACGCAGTATTTT. It codes for CASSPVPGRSTDTQYF.

This clonotype showed up many times. The gene calls are TRBV5-1 and TRBJ2-5, with D unresolved. Trimming stripped 2 bases from V and 5 bases from J, with 10 bases between. Germline-derived CDR1 and CDR2 are SGHRS and YFSETQ. CDR3 size: 13 residues. Written as DNA, the CDR3 is TGCGCCAGCAGCTTCGGCACCGGGGAGACCCAGTACTTC. This sequence encodes CASSFGTGETQYF.

There are many counts of this clonotype. The chain recombines TRBV5-8 with TRBJ2-2; D unresolved. Germline CDR1 SGHTS, CDR2 YDEGEE. V was cut by 4 bases and J by 1 base, with 20 bases left in between. The CDR3 totals 18 residues. The CDR3, as DNA: TGTGCCAGCAGCATGACTCCTACAGCGTTCGGGAACACCGGGGAGCTGTTTTTT. Its translation: CASSMTPTAFGNTGELFF.

This clonotype was detected a few times. CDR3 amino acids: CASSQDRGLAGGQFF. The CDR3 coding sequence is TGCGCCAGCAGCCAAGATCGTGGGCTAGCGGGGGGGCAGTTCTTC. The chain carries TRBV4-1 and TRBJ2-1; 11 nucleotides match TRBD2. Per germline, CDR1 MGHRA and CDR2 YSYEKL. Germline trimming cut 0 bases from V and 12 bases from J; bases unmatched to any gene: 7. This CDR3 contains 15 residues.

This clonotype was detected many times. The V call is TRBV6-1, the J call TRBJ1-4; the D gene is possibly TRBD1 (5 bases). This CDR3 is built from 16 residues. The germline V and J ends were trimmed by 4 bases and 3 bases, with 15 bases remaining between them. Germline V lookup: CDR1 MNHNS, CDR2 SASEGT. In DNA form, the CDR3 reads TGTGCCAGCAGTGTTTCCTGGGGGAACCCTAATGAAAAACTGTTTTTT. Its translation is CASSVSWGNPNEKLFF.

The sample holds a few counts of this clonotype. The genes are TRBV30 and TRBJ1-2; D unclear. CDR3 length equals 13 residues. V was shortened by 4 bases and J by 2 bases, with 11 bases between the two germline ends. Germline values: CDR1 GTSNPN, CDR2 SVGIG (reference sequence). The CDR3 protein is CAWTASLNYGYTF. CDR3 nucleotide sequence: TGTGCCTGGACTGCCAGTCTGAACTATGGCTACACCTTC.

Details on this clonotype: A much larger clone is a single base away; this may be a read error. The chain joins TRBV7-3 to TRBJ1-5; tentatively, D is TRBD1 (5 bases). V was pared by 1 base and J by 6 bases, with 22 bases between. The CDR3 length is 18 residues. CDR1 is SGHTA and CDR2 is FQGTGA in the germline V gene. CDR3 protein: CASSLRGSAGVEGQPQHF. The CDR3 DNA sequence: TGTGCCAGCAGCTTAAGAGGGAGCGCGGGGGTGGAGGGTCAGCCCCAGCATTTT.

This clonotype occurred many times. V usage is TRBV19 and J usage is TRBJ2-1, with TRBD1 matching 8 bases. There are 15 residues in the CDR3. Unmatched junction bases numbered 11, after V lost 7 bases and J lost 6 bases. Germline lookup yields CDR1 LNHDA and CDR2 SQIVND (reference sequence). The CDR3 sequence is CASIRQGNTGNEQFF. The CDR3 coding sequence is TGTGCCAGTATCAGACAGGGGAATACTGGCAATGAGCAGTTCTTC.

The chain is built from TRBV14 and TRBJ2-4, with 7 bases aligning to TRBD2. After removal of 4 bases from V and 9 bases from J, the junction contained 15 bases not matched to a gene. CDR1 and CDR2 from the germline V gene are SGHDN and FVKESK. The CDR3 loop spans 16 amino acids. CDR3 sequence (DNA): TGTGCCAGCAGCCCGAAACAGCCCATAGGGGAGGGCATTCAGTACTTC. It codes for CASSPKQPIGEGIQYF.

This clonotype was seen a few times. V usage is TRBV5-6 and J usage is TRBJ2-5; D remains unclear. This CDR3 is 15 amino acids long. Germline CDR1 SGHDT, CDR2 YYEEEE. The germline V and J ends were trimmed by 0 bases and 2 bases, with 11 bases remaining between them. The CDR3 DNA reads as TGTGCCAGCAGCTTGGATCAACTTCAACAAGAGACCCAGTACTTC. It translates to CASSLDQLQQETQYF.

This clonotype was observed many times. The chain has TRBV6-1 and TRBJ2-7, with 7 positions matching TRBD1. The CDR3 sequence is 16 residues long. J lost 4 bases, V lost 6 bases, and 15 bases had no gene match. The V gene's germline CDR1 is MNHNS and CDR2 SASEGT. The CDR3 region has the DNA TGTGCCAGCAGGGCGAGGTTCGGACAGGAGCTTTACGAGCAGTACTTC. Translation: CASRARFGQELYEQYF.

This clonotype was observed many times. This chain links TRBV20-1 with TRBJ2-1; D call uncertain. The CDR3 is made up of 12 amino acids. V was trimmed by 3 bases and J by 5 bases, leaving 8 bases between them. From germline, CDR1 is DFQATT and CDR2 SNEGSKA (reference sequence). Written as DNA, the CDR3 is TGCAGTGCTAGGACACCTAACAATGAGCAGTTCTTC. Protein sequence: CSARTPNNEQFF.

This clonotype was recorded many times. DNA for the CDR3: TGCGCCAGCAGCTTGCAGGGGATGAGTGGCTACGAGCAGTACTTC. This codes for CASSLQGMSGYEQYF. V usage is TRBV5-1 and J usage is TRBJ2-7; tentatively, D is TRBD1 (6 bases). V was shortened by 1 base and J by 3 bases, with 14 bases between the two germline ends. CDR3 length equals 15 residues. The V gene's germline CDR1 is SGHRS and CDR2 YFSETQ.

The chain is built from TRBV5-1 and TRBJ2-7, with TRBD2 identical over 12 bases. The junction had 8 bases not matched to a gene; V was cut back by 0 bases and J by 7 bases. Germline V gene lookup returns CDR1 SGHRS and CDR2 YFSETQ. The CDR3 sequence is 16 residues long. CDR3 bases: TGCGCCAGCAGCTTGGGGCTAGCGGGGGGGCCATGGGAGCAGTACTTC. It yields the protein CASSLGLAGGPWEQYF.

This clonotype showed up just a few times. The chain is built from TRBV7-3 and TRBJ2-2; TRBD2 aligns across 10 bases. This CDR3 region has 16 residues. Per the germline V gene, CDR1 is SGHTA and CDR2 is FQGTGA. Losses at the gene ends were 5 bases for V and 5 bases for J; bases not matched to a gene: 8. The CDR3 is CASSEWGLAYTGELFF. For the CDR3, the DNA is TGTGCCAGCAGCGAATGGGGACTAGCGTATACCGGGGAGCTGTTTTTT.

In its sample, this clonotype was seen many times. Since a much larger clone is just one base distant, this may be a read error. The V and J genes are TRBV7-6 and TRBJ2-2; 11 nucleotides align to TRBD2. In germline, CDR1 is SGHVS, CDR2 FNYEAQ. Germline trimming cut 1 base from V and 6 bases from J; bases unmatched to any gene: 7. CDR3 length equals 17 residues. This CDR3 is CASSLEGLAGGAGELFF. The CDR3 bases are TGTGCCAGCAGCTTAGAAGGATTAGCGGGAGGGGCCGGGGAGCTGTTTTTT.

This clonotype occurred many times. A read error may be the cause here, since a much bigger clone is one base away. The chain carries TRBV2 and TRBJ1-1, with TRBD1 matching 7 bases. Trimming took 8 bases from V and 6 from J; bases not matched to a gene: 18. Germline V CDR1 and CDR2: SNHLY, FYNNEI. The CDR3 has 16 residues. CDR3 sequence (DNA): TGTGCCAGCGCAGCGCAGGCCAGGGGGGTAGGAGCTGAAGCTTTCTTT. Residues: CASAAQARGVGAEAFF.

This clonotype was observed at least ten times. The chain is built from TRBV30 and TRBJ2-1, with D perhaps matching TRBD2 (6 bases). CDR3 length: 14 residues. Germline-derived CDR1 and CDR2 are GTSNPN and SVGIG (reference sequence). V dropped 0 bases and J dropped 4 bases, with 10 bases sitting between them. The CDR3 nucleotides are TGTGCCTGGAGTGTACGGGCGGGATACAATGAGCAGTTCTTC. Protein product: CAWSVRAGYNEQFF.

This clonotype showed up many times. The rearrangement joins TRBV12-3 or TRBV12-4 to TRBJ2-1; 9 bases map to TRBD1. This CDR3 is built from 14 residues. V trimming: 5 bases; J trimming: 7 bases; junction bases outside the gene matches: 6. The chain's CDR3 is CASSRDRGANEQFF. The CDR3 region has the DNA TGTGCCAGCAGTCGTGACAGGGGGGCGAATGAGCAGTTCTTC.

Ten or more counts support this clonotype. The V gene is TRBV5-5, the J gene TRBJ2-1, with TRBD2 matching 13 bases. CDR1 and CDR2 (germline): SGHKS, YYEKEE (reference sequence). The CDR3 is 17 residues long. The trim removed 2 bases at V and 9 bases at J, leaving 11 bases unmatched. The CDR3 reads CASSFILRTSGRTEQFF. The CDR3 coding sequence is TGTGCCAGCAGCTTTATACTGAGGACTAGCGGGAGAACTGAGCAGTTCTTC. The full variable domain, rest sourced from reference TRBV5-5 and TRBJ2-1, is DAGVTQSPTHLIKTRGQQVTLRCSPISGHKSVSWYQQVLGQGPQFIFQYYEKEERGRGNFPDRFSARQFPNYSSELNVNALLLGDSALYLCASSFILRTSGRTEQFFGPGTRLTVL.

This clonotype occurred many times. CDR3 sequence (DNA): TGTGCCAGCAGTCTCATGACAGGGCTCACTGAAGCTTTCTTT. Encoded protein: CASSLMTGLTEAFF. V usage is TRBV6-1 and J usage is TRBJ1-1, with TRBD1 matching 7 bases. The CDR3 is 14 amino acids. The germline gives CDR1 MNHNS, CDR2 SASEGT. V lost 5 bases, J lost 4 bases, and 7 bases stayed unmatched.

This clonotype was observed once. The CDR3 sequence is CASSFGGVTDTQYF. The CDR3, as DNA: TGCGCCAGCAGCTTCGGAGGCGTTACAGATACGCAGTATTTT. V gene TRBV5-1 combines with J gene TRBJ2-3, with D possibly TRBD2 on 5 matching bases. CDR1 and CDR2 from the germline V gene are SGHRS and YFSETQ. With 2 bases removed from V and 3 bases from J, the gap between germline ends came to 10 bases. CDR3 length: 14 residues.

The chain links TRBV6-1 to TRBJ1-1; a possible D gene is TRBD1 (5 bases). The CDR3 totals 14 residues. CDR1 and CDR2 from the germline V gene are MNHNS and SASEGT. V was pared by 7 bases and J by 6 bases, with 18 bases between. CDR3 DNA sequence: TGTGCCAGCACCCCGCTGGGGGGAACGGCTGAAGCTTTCTTT. Translation gives CASTPLGGTAEAFF.

This clonotype was recorded many times. V gene TRBV24-1 combines with J gene TRBJ1-1; D not resolved. V was trimmed by 4 bases and J by 4 bases, leaving 18 bases between them. CDR1 and CDR2 (germline): KGHDR, SFDVKD. CDR3 length: 16 residues. CDR3 sequence: CATSDSRNGRGTEAFF. CDR3 sequence (DNA): TGTGCCACCAGTGACTCCCGGAACGGTCGTGGCACTGAAGCTTTCTTT.

This chain joins TRBV3-1 and TRBJ2-1, with 11 bases fitting TRBD2. Germline lookup yields CDR1 LGHDT and CDR2 YNNKEL (reference sequence). The CDR3 has 16 amino acids. The V and J ends lost 0 bases and 10 bases, in that order; junction bases with no gene match: 8. The CDR3 spells CASSQELAGGPREQFF. Written as DNA, the CDR3 is TGTGCCAGCAGCCAAGAATTAGCGGGGGGGCCGAGGGAGCAGTTCTTC.

This clonotype was picked up many times. The V call is TRBV27, the J call TRBJ1-1; 7 bases line up with TRBD1. This CDR3 has 15 amino acids. Germline V gene lookup returns CDR1 MNHEY and CDR2 SMNVEV (reference sequence). Trimming removed 5 bases from V and 6 bases from J; junction bases left unmatched: 12. CDR3 DNA: TGTGCCAGCAGTCCCACCGATCGGGACAGCGCTGAAGCTTTCTTT. This codes for CASSPTDRDSAEAFF.

The chain recombines TRBV7-3 with TRBJ1-1; tentative D call: TRBD1 (6 bases). Germline CDR1 SGHTA, CDR2 FQGTGA. The CDR3 contains 14 residues. Trimming took off 4 bases at V and 5 bases at J, with 14 bases between the two ends. CDR3 in amino acids: CASSSTPDRTEAFF. The DNA of the CDR3 is TGTGCCAGCAGCTCCACCCCCGACAGGACTGAAGCTTTCTTT. The full variable domain, rest sourced from reference TRBV7-3 and TRBJ1-1, is GAGVSQTPSNKVTEKGKYVELRCDPISGHTALYWYRQSLGQGPEFLIYFQGTGAADDSGLPNDRFFAVRPEGSVSTLKIQRTERGDSAVYLCASSSTPDRTEAFFGQGTRLTVV.

This clonotype was observed at least ten times. The V call is TRBV6-1, the J call TRBJ2-3; D possibly corresponds to TRBD2 (5 bases). The V gene lost 6 bases and the J gene lost 0 bases, with 19 bases spanning the gap. In germline, CDR1 is MNHNS, CDR2 SASEGT. The CDR3 covers 17 residues. CDR3 amino acids: CASRLLTSGISTDTQYF. The CDR3 DNA follows: TGTGCCAGCAGATTACTTACCTCGGGAATTAGCACAGATACGCAGTATTTT.